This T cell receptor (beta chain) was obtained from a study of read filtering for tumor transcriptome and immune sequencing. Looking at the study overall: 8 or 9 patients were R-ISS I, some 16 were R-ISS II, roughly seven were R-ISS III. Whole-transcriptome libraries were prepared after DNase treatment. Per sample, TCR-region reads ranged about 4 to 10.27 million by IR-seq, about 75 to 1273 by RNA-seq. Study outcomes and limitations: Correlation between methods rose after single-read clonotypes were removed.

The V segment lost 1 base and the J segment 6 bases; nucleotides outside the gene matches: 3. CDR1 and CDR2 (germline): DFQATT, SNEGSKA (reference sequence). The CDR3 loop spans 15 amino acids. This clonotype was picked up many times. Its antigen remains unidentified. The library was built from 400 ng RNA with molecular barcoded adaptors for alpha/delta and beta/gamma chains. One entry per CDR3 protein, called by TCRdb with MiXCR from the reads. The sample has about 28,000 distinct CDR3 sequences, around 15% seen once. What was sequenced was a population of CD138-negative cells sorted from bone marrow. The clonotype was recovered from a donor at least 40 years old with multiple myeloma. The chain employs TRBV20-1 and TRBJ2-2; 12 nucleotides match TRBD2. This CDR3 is CSARVLAGGSGELFF. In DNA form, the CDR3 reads TGCAGTGCTAGAGTCCTAGCGGGAGGGTCCGGGGAGCTGTTTTTT.